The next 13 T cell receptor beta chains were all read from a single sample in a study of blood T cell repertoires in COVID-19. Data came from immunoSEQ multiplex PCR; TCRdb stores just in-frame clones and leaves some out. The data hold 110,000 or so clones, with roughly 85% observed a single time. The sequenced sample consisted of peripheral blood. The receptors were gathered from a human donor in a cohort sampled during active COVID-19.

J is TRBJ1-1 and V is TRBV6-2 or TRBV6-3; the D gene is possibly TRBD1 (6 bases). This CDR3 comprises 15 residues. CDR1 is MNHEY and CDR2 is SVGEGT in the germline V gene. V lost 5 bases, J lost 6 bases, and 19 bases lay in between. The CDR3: CASSLGTPRRAEAFF. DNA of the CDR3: TGTGCCAGCAGTCTAGGGACACCTCGTCGGGCTGAAGCTTTCTTT.

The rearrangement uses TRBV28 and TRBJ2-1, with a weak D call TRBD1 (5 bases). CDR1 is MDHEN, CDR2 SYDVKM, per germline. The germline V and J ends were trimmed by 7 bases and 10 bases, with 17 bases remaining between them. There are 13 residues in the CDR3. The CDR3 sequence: CASIPRVLQEQFF. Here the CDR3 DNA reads TGTGCCAGCATTCCCAGGGTGCTACAGGAGCAGTTCTTC.

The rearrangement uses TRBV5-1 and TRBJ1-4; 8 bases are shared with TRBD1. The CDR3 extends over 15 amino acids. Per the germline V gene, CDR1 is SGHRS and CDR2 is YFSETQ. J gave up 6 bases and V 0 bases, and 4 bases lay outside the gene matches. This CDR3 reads CASSLDFRGHEKLFF. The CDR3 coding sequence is TGCGCCAGCAGCTTGGACTTCAGGGGGCATGAAAAACTGTTTTTT.

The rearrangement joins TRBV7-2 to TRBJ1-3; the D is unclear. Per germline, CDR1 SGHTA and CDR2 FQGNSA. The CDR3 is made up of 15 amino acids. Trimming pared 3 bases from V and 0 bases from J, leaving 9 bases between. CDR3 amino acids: CASSFGGASGNTIYF. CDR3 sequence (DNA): TGTGCCAGCAGCTTCGGCGGAGCCTCTGGAAACACCATATATTTT.

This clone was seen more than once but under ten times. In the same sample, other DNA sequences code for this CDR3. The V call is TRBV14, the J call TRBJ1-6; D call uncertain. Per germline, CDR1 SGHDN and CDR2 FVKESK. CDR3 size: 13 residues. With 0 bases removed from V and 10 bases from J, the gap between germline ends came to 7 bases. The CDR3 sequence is CASSQERGSPLHF. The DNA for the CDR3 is TGTGCCAGCAGCCAAGAAAGAGGATCACCCCTCCACTTT.

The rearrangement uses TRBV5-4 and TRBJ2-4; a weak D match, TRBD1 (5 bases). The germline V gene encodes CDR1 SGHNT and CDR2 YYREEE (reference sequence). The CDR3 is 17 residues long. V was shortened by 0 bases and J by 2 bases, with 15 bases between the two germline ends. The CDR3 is CASSLERQGGSKNIQYF. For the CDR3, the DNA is TGTGCCAGCAGCTTGGAGAGGCAGGGTGGTTCCAAAAACATTCAGTACTTC. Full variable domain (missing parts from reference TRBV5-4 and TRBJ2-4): ETGVTQSPTHLIKTRGQQVTLRCSSQSGHNTVSWYQQALGQGPQFIFQYYREEENGRGNFPPRFSGLQFPNYSSELNVNALELDDSALYLCASSLERQGGSKNIQYFGAGTRLSVL.

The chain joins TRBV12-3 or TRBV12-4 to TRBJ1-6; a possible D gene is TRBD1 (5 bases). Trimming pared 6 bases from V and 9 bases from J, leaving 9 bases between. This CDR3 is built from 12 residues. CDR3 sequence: CASSVGGSPLHF. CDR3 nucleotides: TGTGCCAGCAGCGTGGGGGGTTCACCCCTCCACTTT.

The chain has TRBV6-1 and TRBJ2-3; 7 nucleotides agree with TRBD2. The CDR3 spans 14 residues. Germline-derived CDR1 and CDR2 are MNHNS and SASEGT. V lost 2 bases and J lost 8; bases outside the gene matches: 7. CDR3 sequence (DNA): TGTGCCAGCAGTGAAAGGTTGTGGGGGGGTACGCAGTATTTT. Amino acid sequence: CASSERLWGGTQYF.

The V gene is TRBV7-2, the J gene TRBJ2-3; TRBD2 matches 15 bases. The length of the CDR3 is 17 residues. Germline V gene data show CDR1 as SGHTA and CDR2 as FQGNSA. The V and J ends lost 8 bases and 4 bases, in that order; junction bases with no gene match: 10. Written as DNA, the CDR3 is TGTGCCAGCTTAGGCTGGACTAGCGGGGGGGCGGCAGATACGCAGTATTTT. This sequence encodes CASLGWTSGGAADTQYF.

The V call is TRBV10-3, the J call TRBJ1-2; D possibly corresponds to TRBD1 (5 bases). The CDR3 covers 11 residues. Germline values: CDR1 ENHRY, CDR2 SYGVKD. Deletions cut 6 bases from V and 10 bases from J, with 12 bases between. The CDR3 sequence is CAISGHEVYTF. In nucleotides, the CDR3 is TGTGCCATCAGCGGACACGAAGTCTACACCTTC.

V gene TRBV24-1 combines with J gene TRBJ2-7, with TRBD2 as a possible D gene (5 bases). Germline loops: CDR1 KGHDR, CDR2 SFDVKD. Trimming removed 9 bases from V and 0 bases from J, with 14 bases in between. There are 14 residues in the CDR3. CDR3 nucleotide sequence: TGTGCCACCCGCCCCGGGGTGAGCTCCTACGAGCAGTACTTC. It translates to CATRPGVSSYEQYF.

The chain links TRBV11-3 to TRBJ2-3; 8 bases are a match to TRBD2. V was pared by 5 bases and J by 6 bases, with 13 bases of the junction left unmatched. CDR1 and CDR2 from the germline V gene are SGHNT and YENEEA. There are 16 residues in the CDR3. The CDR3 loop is CASSIDGTRKSDTQYF. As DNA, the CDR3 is TGTGCCAGCAGCATCGACGGGACTAGGAAGTCTGATACGCAGTATTTT.

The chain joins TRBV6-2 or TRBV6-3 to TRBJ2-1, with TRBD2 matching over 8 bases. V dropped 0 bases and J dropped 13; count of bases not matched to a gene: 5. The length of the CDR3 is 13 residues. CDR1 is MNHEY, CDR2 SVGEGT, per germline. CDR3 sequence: CASSYSSGASQFF. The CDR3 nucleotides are TGTGCCAGCAGTTACTCTAGCGGGGCCTCTCAGTTCTTC.